The T cell receptor (beta chain) described here comes from a study of OX40 agonist ivuxolimab in advanced cancers. Germline V gene data show CDR1 as SEHNR and CDR2 as FQNEAQ (reference sequence). The germline V and J ends were trimmed by 6 bases and 0 bases, with 12 bases remaining between them. The CDR3 extends over 15 amino acids. Clones were sequenced by immunoSEQ multiplex PCR, and TCRdb holds only the in-frame ones, with some missing. The table has under 50,000 clones, more than 70% seen once. The chain uses TRBV7-9 and TRBJ2-1; D is perhaps TRBD2 (5 bases). This clonotype originated in an adult with an advanced solid tumor such as melanoma, head and neck, liver or kidney cancer. This material consisted of CD4+ or CD8+ T cells sorted from blood, taken in a trial of the OX40 agonist ivuxolimab. CDR3 bases: TGTGCCAGCAGTCCCGTGGGGAGCTCCTACAATGAGCAGTTCTTC. Translating gives CASSPVGSSYNEQFF.